The present T cell receptor beta chain was sequenced within a study of glioma-infiltrating T cells. Findings and limits, study-wide: Non-neoplastic patients had below-expected tissue-blood divergence, while all gliomas exceeded expectation. Only very few CDR3 sequences appeared in both tissue and blood.

Using RNA template, CDR3s of TCR alpha and beta were amplified with iRepertoire arm-PCR. Input was roughly 85-400 ng of tissue mRNA or PBMC total RNA. Each CDR3 protein gets one entry after TCRdb re-called the multiplex PCR reads with MiXCR. The table lists around 43,000 distinct CDR3 sequences, approximately 20% of them singletons. V was clipped by 6 bases and J by 6 bases; unmatched bases: 9. The CDR3 loop spans 15 amino acids. Germline lookup yields CDR1 LNHDA and CDR2 SQIVND (reference sequence). Worth noting for this clonotype: Its antigen is currently unknown.

Material: glioma tissue, nonneoplastic brain tissue, or PBMCs (not recorded which). The TCR originated in a human donor with low-grade glioma or glioblastoma, undergoing nonglioma brain surgery, or in good health (not recorded which). The V call is TRBV19, the J call TRBJ2-1; 9 bases fit TRBD1. CDR3 amino acids: CASSAGTGLGNEQFF. The CDR3, as DNA: TGTGCCAGTAGCGCTGGGACAGGGCTCGGCAATGAGCAGTTCTTC. Using reference TRBV19 and TRBJ2-1 for the parts outside the CDR3, the full variable domain is DGGITQSPKYLFRKEGQNVTLSCEQNLNHDAMYWYRQDPGQGLRLIYYSQIVNDFQKGDIAEGYSVSREKKESFPLTVTSAQKNPTAFYLCASSAGTGLGNEQFFGPGTRLTVL.